Listed below are T cell receptor beta chains from one sample, sequenced in a study of Graves' ophthalmopathy and Graves' hyperthyroidism. Each CDR3 protein gets one entry after TCRdb re-called the multiplex PCR reads with MiXCR. The sample contains 600,000 to 950,000 distinct CDR3 sequences, roughly two fifths of which appear only once. Sequences were obtained from peripheral blood. These receptor sequences come from an adult man with Graves' ophthalmopathy. The CDR3 runs from the conserved cysteine through the conserved F or W. The D gene is left open where the match is weak. Clone size, where shown, is once, few, many, or a class for clones that have expanded.

many,-,TRBV29-1,TRBJ1-1,CSVQSGGNTEAFF,TGCAGCGTTCAGAGTGGGGGAAACACTGAAGCTTTCTTT
-,-,TRBV10-3,TRBJ1-5,CASSYSPAFSNQPQHF,TGTGCCAGCAGTTATTCCCCTGCTTTTAGCAATCAGCCCCAGCATTTT
many,TRBD2,TRBV7-9,TRBJ2-5,CASSSLREGVGETQYF,TGTGCCAGCAGCTCTCTGCGGGAGGGAGTTGGGGAGACCCAGTACTTC
many,-,TRBV2,TRBJ1-5,CASSAGNQDNQPQHF,TGTGCCAGCAGTGCAGGGAATCAGGACAATCAGCCCCAGCATTTT
-,TRBD1,TRBV29-1,TRBJ1-1,CSVKPRGQDTEAFF,TGCAGCGTTAAACCCAGGGGACAGGACACTGAAGCTTTCTTT
many,-,TRBV7-9,TRBJ1-2,CASSQSRAGYTF,TGTGCCAGCAGCCAATCCAGGGCTGGCTACACCTTC
-,-,TRBV7-9,TRBJ2-7,CASRPSGTASYEQYF,TGTGCCAGCCGCCCTTCCGGGACCGCATCCTACGAGCAGTACTTC
many,TRBD1,TRBV10-3,TRBJ2-6,CAITEVRTGGTGANVLTF,TGTGCCATCACCGAGGTGCGGACAGGGGGAACTGGGGCCAACGTCCTGACTTTC
-,-,TRBV7-9,TRBJ1-2,CASSHDRLANYGCTF,TGTGCCAGCAGTCATGACCGATTAGCTAACTATGGCTGCACCTTC
-,-,TRBV7-9,TRBJ2-7,CASSPMGTYEQYF,TGTGCCAGCAGCCCAATGGGAACCTACGAGCAGTACTTC
-,-,TRBV29-1,TRBJ2-5,CSRRTGFETQYF,TGCAGTCGCCGGACTGGCTTTGAGACCCAGTACTTC
-,TRBD2,TRBV5-1,TRBJ2-7,CASSYSGISYEQYF,TGCGCCAGCAGCTATAGCGGGATCTCCTACGAGCAGTACTTC
few,TRBD1,TRBV13,TRBJ2-7,CASSLRQGFYREQYF,TGTGCCAGCAGCTTAAGACAGGGATTCTACCGGGAGCAGTACTTC
few,-,TRBV29-1,TRBJ1-4,CSVGQSSNEKLFF,TGCAGCGTCGGACAGTCTAGTAATGAAAAACTGTTTTTT
many,-,TRBV29-1,TRBJ2-2,CSVDENTGELFF,TGCAGCGTAGACGAGAACACCGGGGAGCTGTTTTTT
many,-,TRBV11-2,TRBJ1-6,CASSSGHRGSPLHF,TGTGCCAGCAGCTCGGGACATCGGGGTTCACCCCTCCACTTT
-,-,TRBV24-1,TRBJ1-5,CASHTGRLNQPQHF,TGTGCCAGTCACACAGGGAGGCTCAATCAGCCCCAGCATTTT
-,TRBD1,TRBV20-1,TRBJ1-2,CSLGTGSGGYTF,TGCAGTTTAGGGACAGGGAGCGGTGGCTACACCTTC
-,-,TRBV24-1,TRBJ2-7,CATSDPLSPYEQYF,TGTGCCACCAGTGACCCCCTTTCCCCCTACGAGCAGTACTTC
-,TRBD1,TRBV29-1,TRBJ2-3,CSVAPGQGASDTQYF,TGCAGCGTTGCACCGGGACAGGGGGCCTCAGATACGCAGTATTTT
-,-,TRBV5-4,TRBJ2-7,CASSQAGPPGQYF,TGTGCCAGCAGCCAAGCGGGCCCACCCGGCCAGTACTTC
once,-,TRBV7-2,TRBJ1-1,CASSKRSGGHTEAFF,TGTGCCAGCAGCAAAAGATCCGGGGGCCACACTGAAGCTTTCTTT
-,-,TRBV4-3,TRBJ2-5,CASSQEPQYF,TGCGCCAGCAGCCAAGAGCCCCAGTACTTC
few,-,TRBV7-9,TRBJ1-1,CASSFKAGEGTEAFF,TGTGCCAGCAGTTTTAAGGCAGGGGAGGGCACTGAAGCTTTCTTT
-,-,TRBV7-2,TRBJ2-5,CAGSLGSDSSWETQYF,TGTGCCGGCAGCTTAGGAAGCGATAGCAGTTGGGAGACCCAGTACTTC
many,-,TRBV9,TRBJ2-5,CASSKRQEGGPQYF,TGTGCCAGCAGCAAAAGACAGGAGGGAGGGCCCCAGTACTTC
-,-,TRBV20-1,TRBJ2-5,CSALEHQETQYF,TGCAGTGCTCTTGAGCACCAAGAGACCCAGTACTTC
-,-,TRBV7-3,TRBJ2-1,CASSQPHDSPSYNEQFF,TGTGCCAGCAGTCAGCCGCACGACTCCCCCTCCTACAATGAGCAGTTCTTC
many,-,TRBV10-2,TRBJ1-1,CASSADKGRRNTEAFF,TGCGCCAGCAGTGCAGACAAAGGGAGGCGGAACACTGAAGCTTTCTTT
many,-,TRBV2,TRBJ2-7,CASTRGPYEQYF,TGTGCCAGTACCCGGGGCCCCTACGAGCAGTACTTC
few,-,TRBV2,TRBJ2-5,CASSPLASVASATQYF,TGTGCCAGCAGCCCGTTGGCCTCGGTGGCTAGCGCGACCCAGTACTTC
-,-,TRBV29-1,TRBJ1-1,CSLRDSNTEAFF,TGCAGCTTAAGGGACTCGAACACTGAAGCTTTCTTT
many,-,TRBV7-9,TRBJ2-7,CASSDQGYEQYF,TGTGCCAGCAGTGACCAGGGCTACGAGCAGTACTTC
-,-,TRBV2,TRBJ2-2,CASSYPVWDGANTGELFF,TGTGCCAGCAGTTATCCAGTTTGGGACGGCGCGAACACCGGGGAGCTGTTTTTT
-,-,TRBV5-5,TRBJ1-5,CASSSGHYNQPQHF,TGTGCCAGCAGTTCTGGACATTACAATCAGCCCCAGCATTTT
-,TRBD1,TRBV29-1,TRBJ2-7,CSAGGFGLDRSYEQYF,TGCAGCGCCGGTGGATTTGGACTGGACAGGTCCTACGAGCAGTACTTC
-,-,TRBV15,TRBJ1-1,CATSVQTGNTEAFF,TGTGCCACCAGCGTACAGACAGGGAACACTGAAGCTTTCTTT
-,-,TRBV19,TRBJ1-5,CASSYLGQPNQPQHF,TGTGCCAGCAGTTACCTTGGGCAGCCCAATCAGCCCCAGCATTTT
-,TRBD2,TRBV24-1,TRBJ2-6,CASSSTSGGFSGANVLTF,TGTGCCAGCAGTTCCACTAGCGGGGGATTCTCTGGGGCCAACGTCCTGACTTTC
-,TRBD2,TRBV7-9,TRBJ2-2,CASSQDQVTLGLAGVGELFF,TGTGCCAGCAGCCAAGATCAGGTCACTCTGGGACTAGCGGGAGTCGGGGAGCTGTTTTTT
-,TRBD2,TRBV2,TRBJ2-7,CASSYPGLEASYEQYF,TGTGCCAGCAGTTACCCCGGACTAGAAGCGTCCTACGAGCAGTACTTC
many,-,TRBV15,TRBJ2-7,CATSRIRLGSYEQYF,TGTGCCACCAGCAGAATCAGACTCGGATCCTACGAGCAGTACTTC
many,TRBD2,TRBV7-2,TRBJ2-5,CASSLAGQREGRETQYF,TGTGCCAGCAGCTTAGCAGGCCAGCGGGAGGGCCGGGAGACCCAGTACTTC
many,-,TRBV2,TRBJ1-5,CASKEGSNQPQHF,TGTGCCAGCAAAGAGGGCAGCAATCAGCCCCAGCATTTT